The next 24 T cell receptor beta chains were all read from a single sample in a study of tumor-infiltrating lymphocytes in primary liver carcinoma. Starting from roughly 540 ng of total RNA, TCR beta cDNA was produced with a primer in the constant region. A slightly modified ARM-PCR protocol with three nested multiplex PCR rounds produced these TCR beta libraries. TRBV1-TRBV30 forward primers and a C-beta reverse primer were used in the first two PCR rounds, which each ran for 10 cycles. TCRdb re-derived calls from the multiplex PCR reads in MiXCR, one entry per CDR3 protein. The data show 95,000 to 150,000 distinct CDR3 sequences, 55% to 75% seen once. From around 20-30 mg of unsorted bulk tissue, DNA and RNA were co-extracted together. Sample: liver tumor tissue from sampling region 3. Indicated subset: tumor region T3, left-lateral pole. These receptor sequences come from a woman aged 60-75 years with primary liver carcinoma and hepatitis B virus infection.

Details on this clonotype: A much larger clone differs from this one at a single base, so this may be a read error. The V call is TRBV29-1, the J call TRBJ1-1, with D maybe TRBD1 (6 bases). From germline, CDR1 is SQVTM and CDR2 ANQGSEA. Trimming removed 7 bases from V and 3 bases from J, with 15 bases in between. This CDR3 is built from 13 residues. CDR3 residues: CSAGQWPDTEAFF. CDR3 coding DNA: TGCAGCGCCGGACAGTGGCCGGACACTGAAGCTTTCTTT.

In its sample, this clonotype was seen once. The chain recombines TRBV29-1 with TRBJ1-5; TRBD1 might be the D (5 bases). Germline V gene sequence: CDR1 SQVTM, CDR2 ANQGSEA. Trimming stripped 1 base from V and 5 bases from J, with 12 bases between. The CDR3 length is 14 residues. The CDR3 region is CSVEVSGGDQPQHF. Here the CDR3 DNA reads TGCAGCGTTGAAGTGTCGGGGGGGGATCAGCCCCAGCATTTT.

With respect to this clonotype: The junction does not match germline at one end; this may be a read error. The rearrangement links TRBV11-2 to TRBJ2-2; 9 bases are shared with TRBD1. Germline CDR1 and CDR2: SGHAT and FQNNGV. The CDR3 has 17 amino acids. The CDR3 coding sequence is TGTGACAGCAGCCCCGGGTGGACAGGGGTTGTTACCGGGGAGCTGCTTTTT. It yields the protein CDSSPGWTGVVTGELLF.

Remarks on this clonotype: This may stem from a read error, because a much larger clone lies one nucleotide away. The J gene is TRBJ2-7, the V gene TRBV18; maybe TRBD1 (6 bases). Trimming removed 8 bases from V and 5 bases from J, with 19 bases in between. This CDR3 is built from 14 residues. Germline assignment: CDR1 KGHSH and CDR2 LQKENI. The CDR3 sequence is CASTTPSGTNEQYF. The CDR3 nucleotides read TGTGCCAGCACAACCCCTTCCGGGACAAACGAGCAGTACTTC.

This clonotype has more than one count but fewer than ten. A much larger clonotype is one base distant, so this may be a read error. The chain uses TRBV6-5 and TRBJ2-1, with 7 bases aligning to TRBD2. CDR3 length equals 14 residues. Germline V gives CDR1 MNHEY, CDR2 SVGAGI. As DNA, the CDR3 is TGTGCCTGCAGTCTCCCGGGGGGTAGGAATGAGCAGTTCTTC. Amino acid sequence: CACSLPGGRNEQFF.

In this sample, this clonotype turned up once. The V and J genes are TRBV11-3 and TRBJ2-3; 7 nucleotides agree with TRBD1. This CDR3 has 16 residues. Germline V lookup: CDR1 SGHNT, CDR2 YENEEA. The trim removed 10 bases at V and 0 bases at J, leaving 13 bases unmatched. The CDR3 nucleotides are TGTGCCAACTGCCCCCGACAGGGTTCAAGCACAGATACGCAGTATTTT. This encodes CANCPRQGSSTDTQYF. The full variable domain, completed using reference TRBV11-3 and TRBJ2-3, is EAGVVQSPRYKIIEKKQPVAFWCNPISGHNTLYWYLQNLGQGPELLIRYENEEAVDDSQLPKDRFSAERLKGVDSTLKIQPAELGDSAVYLCANCPRQGSSTDTQYFGPGTRLTVL.

With respect to this clonotype: The junction differs from germline at one of its ends, possibly a read error. This chain's CDR3 is CASSRQQGGEHFF. CDR3 DNA sequence: TGCGCCAGCAGCCGACAACAGGGAGGTGAGCATTTCTTC. The rearrangement links TRBV14 to TRBJ2-1; D tentatively reads TRBD1 or TRBD2 (6 bases each). CDR1 and CDR2 from the germline V gene are SGHDN and FVKESK. The CDR3 has 13 residues.

Details on this clonotype: At one end the junction does not follow the germline gene, possibly because of a read error. CDR3 region: CASILVQQGIVYNEQFF. CDR3 DNA sequence: TGTGCGAGCATCTTAGTTCAACAGGGTATAGTCTACAATGAGCAGTTCTTC. V usage is TRBV11-2 and J usage is TRBJ2-1, with D possibly being TRBD1 (6 bases). Germline V gives CDR1 SGHAT, CDR2 FQNNGV. The CDR3 extends over 17 amino acids.

DNA of the CDR3: TGTGCCAGCAGTCTGGGACAGGGACCTGGCTACACCTTC. Its translation is CASSLGQGPGYTF. The chain carries TRBV28 and TRBJ1-2; 9 positions match TRBD1. The CDR3 contains 13 residues. The germline CDR1 and CDR2 sequences are MDHEN and SYDVKM. J gave up 7 bases and V 5 bases, and 5 bases lay outside the gene matches.

The chain joins TRBV11-3 to TRBJ1-1; the D is unclear. The CDR3 totals 13 residues. The V gene lost 8 bases and the J gene lost 6 bases, with 16 bases spanning the gap. The germline V gene encodes CDR1 SGHNT and CDR2 YENEEA. This CDR3 is CASGRPGLPEAFF. The CDR3 DNA reads as TGTGCCAGCGGCCGACCCGGCCTGCCTGAAGCTTTCTTT.

The chain uses TRBV28 and TRBJ1-4; D remains unclear. Deletions cut 1 base from V and 1 base from J, with 4 bases between. Germline V gene data show CDR1 as MDHEN and CDR2 as SYDVKM. CDR3 length: 14 residues. The CDR3 nucleotides read TGTGCCAGCAGTTTATCCGAAACTAATGAAAAACTGTTTTTT. Protein: CASSLSETNEKLFF. Filled out from reference TRBV28 and TRBJ1-4, the complete variable domain reads DVKVTQSSRYLVKRTGEKVFLECVQDMDHENMFWYRQDPGLGLRLIYFSYDVKMKEKGDIPEGYSVSREKKERFSLILESASTNQTSMYLCASSLSETNEKLFFGSGTQLSVL.

The chain uses TRBV11-2 and TRBJ1-1, with D possibly matching TRBD1 (5 bases). The V gene lost 5 bases and the J gene lost 7 bases, with 35 bases spanning the gap. Germline CDR1 is SGHAT and CDR2 is FQNNGV. The CDR3 is 20 amino acids. In DNA form, the CDR3 reads TGTGCCAGCAGCCTACATCAGCACGGACACCTTCGCTTTTGGGGCCATGAAGCTTTCTTT. Amino acid sequence: CASSLHQHGHLRFWGHEAFF.

Concerning this clonotype itself: This is likely a read error, given that the CDR3 carries no conserved phenylalanine or tryptophan at its end. The chain carries TRBV6-1 and TRBJ2-1; TRBD2 agrees at 8 bases. V dropped 6 bases and J dropped 7; count of bases not matched to a gene: 14. In germline, CDR1 is MNHNS, CDR2 SASEGT. The length of the CDR3 is 16 residues. The CDR3 region has the DNA TGTGCCAGCAGGAACATAGGGGCGGGAGGTTATAATGAGCAGTTCTTA. This translates into CASRNIGAGGYNEQFL.

This sequence joins TRBV11-3 and TRBJ2-3, with D hard to call. CDR1 is SGHNT, CDR2 YENEEA, per germline. The CDR3 totals 11 residues. The CDR3 spells CISRYTDTQYF. The CDR3 coding sequence is TGTATTAGCAGATACACAGATACGCAGTATTTT.

This clonotype was seen at least ten times. The rearrangement uses TRBV4-2 and TRBJ2-5; D perhaps matches TRBD2 (5 bases). Trimming stripped 0 bases from V and 3 bases from J, with 11 bases between. Germline CDR1 is LGHNA and CDR2 is YNFKEQ. This CDR3 has 15 amino acids. The CDR3 DNA reads TGTGCCAGCAGCCAAGACGGAGGTACAGAAGAGACCCAGTACTTC. Amino acids: CASSQDGGTEETQYF.

The chain employs TRBV11-2 and TRBJ2-3; D is perhaps TRBD2 (6 bases). Germline V gene sequence: CDR1 SGHAT, CDR2 FQNNGV. Trimming left V 8 bases short and J 4 bases short, with 22 bases between. The CDR3 covers 16 residues. The CDR3 DNA sequence: TGTGCCAGCGGCCAAGGACTGGCTAGCGCAGCAGATACGCAGTATTTT. This gives the protein CASGQGLASAADTQYF.

This clonotype was counted many times. The J gene is TRBJ2-1, the V gene TRBV29-1; tentatively, D is TRBD2 (6 bases). The germline V and J ends were trimmed by 3 bases and 3 bases, with 18 bases remaining between them. Germline assignment: CDR1 SQVTM and CDR2 ANQGSEA. CDR3 length equals 16 residues. In DNA form, the CDR3 reads TGCAGCGTTGAGGGCGGGATACGACTAGGCTACAATGAGCAGTTCTTC. The encoded protein is CSVEGGIRLGYNEQFF.

This clonotype was found once. CDR3 bases: TGTGTTAGCATTCCCCCGGGACACAATCAGCCCCAGCATTTT. Residues: CVSIPPGHNQPQHF. The rearrangement links TRBV6-1 to TRBJ1-5; a possible D gene is TRBD1 (6 bases). Germline values: CDR1 MNHNS, CDR2 SASEGT. The CDR3 runs 14 residues.

This rearrangement joins TRBV25-1 to TRBJ1-5; D possibly corresponds to TRBD1 (6 bases). V was clipped by 4 bases and J by 2 bases, with 12 bases between them. The germline V gene has CDR1 MGHDK and CDR2 SYGVNS. This CDR3 region has 15 residues. The CDR3 region has the DNA TGTGCCAGCAGTGGGGCCAGGGGTGGCAATCAGCCCCAGCATTTT. Translating it yields CASSGARGGNQPQHF.

V and J are TRBV11-1 and TRBJ2-5; D uncertain. The germline V gene has CDR1 SGHAT and CDR2 FQDESV (reference sequence). The CDR3 is made up of 16 amino acids. Deletions cut 3 bases from V and 2 bases from J, with 16 bases between. CDR3 residues: CASSFLGPELQETQYF. CDR3 nucleotide sequence: TGTGCCAGCAGCTTTCTCGGCCCTGAACTTCAAGAGACCCAGTACTTC. The full variable domain, in which reference TRBV11-1 and TRBJ2-5 provide the parts outside the CDR3, is EAEVAQSPRYKITEKSQAVAFWCDPISGHATLYWYRQILGQGPELLVQFQDESVVDDSQLPKDRFSAERLKGVDSTLKIQPAELGDSAMYLCASSFLGPELQETQYFGPGTRLLVL.

This clonotype was recorded many times. This chain uses TRBV4-1 with TRBJ1-1; D might be TRBD1 (5 bases). The CDR3 is 15 residues long. Germline V gives CDR1 MGHRA, CDR2 YSYEKL. V gave up 1 base and J gave up 3 bases, with 12 bases separating them. The CDR3, as DNA: TGCGCCAGCAGCCAAGCCCCGGGGGTGGACACTGAAGCTTTCTTT. Protein: CASSQAPGVDTEAFF.

The chain uses TRBV28 and TRBJ2-1; 11 bases map to TRBD2. The J segment lost 7 bases and the V segment lost 6 bases, leaving 8 bases of the junction unmatched. CDR1 is MDHEN, CDR2 SYDVKM, per germline. This CDR3 is built from 15 residues. CDR3 nucleotides: TGTGCCAGCAGAATCCTAGCGGGAGGATCGAATGAGCAGTTCTTC. It encodes CASRILAGGSNEQFF.

This clonotype was recorded a few times. The V gene is TRBV28, the J gene TRBJ2-7; unclear D gene. The CDR3 length is 14 residues. V was clipped by 7 bases and J by 2 bases, with 15 bases between them. Germline lookup yields CDR1 MDHEN and CDR2 SYDVKM. The CDR3 reads CASNPGGRPYEQYF. CDR3 bases: TGTGCCAGCAACCCCGGCGGCAGGCCCTACGAGCAGTACTTC.

In the case of this clonotype: At one end, the junction sequence differs from germline, possibly due to a read error. The gene calls are TRBV29-1 and TRBJ1-1; D is ambiguous. CDR1 is SQVTM, CDR2 ANQGSEA, per germline. The CDR3 loop spans 12 amino acids. The CDR3 protein is CRGGGMNTEDLF. CDR3 nucleotides: TGCCGCGGCGGAGGTATGAACACTGAAGATCTCTTT.